This section outlines one T cell receptor beta chain sequence together with its context. This clonotype appeared many times. It lacks a known antigen. No per-base quality is available; no much larger clone lies one base away. For sequencing, an Illumina MiSeq was employed. In-frame beta chains were kept once TCRdb had trimmed the public reads at Q25 with fastp and called clones with MiXCR. For every CDR3 protein sequence, its rows merge into one entry that carries the most common genes and DNA. In all, the sample holds about 19,000 distinct CDR3 sequences, and 21% of those were seen once. The ten largest clones capture 0.75% to 0.95% of the sample. The data were taken from a study of lung T cells in sarcoidosis with Löfgren's syndrome (TCRdb year 2017). For context, the study as a whole: Sarcoidosis was characterized as a granulomatous, predominantly pulmonary disease marked by accumulation of CD4+ T cells in bronchoalveolar lavage fluid. The repertoire analyses focused on Löfgren's syndrome patients. Results and caveats for the whole study, not just this receptor: TRAV12-1 and TRBV2 CDR3 motifs were reported to be shared among multiple Löfgren's syndrome patients, suggesting public CD4+ TCR repertoires. Compared with control subjects, Lofgren's syndrome patients were reported to have TRAV12-1 and TRBV2 as the most expanded V gene segments. When alphabeta pairing was analyzed, TRAV12-1 tended to pair preferentially with TRBV2, and the resulting paired TCRs displayed CDR3 homology. The study only suggested recognition of a sarcoidosis-associated antigen, and the antigen remained putative and unidentified.

The study profiled TCR repertoires of CD4+ T cells collected through bronchoalveolar lavage. CDR1 and CDR2, per the germline V gene (reference sequence), are DFQATT and SNEGSKA. Compared with germline, V lacks 5 bases and J lacks 3 bases; bases without a gene match: 6. Counted from cysteine to phenylalanine, this CDR3 has 15 amino acids. Only CDR3 DNA is held: 45 bases, read in frame from base 1. The receptor's source is a human donor with sarcoidosis (Löfgren's syndrome or another form), or a control subject (not recorded which). Here the chain combines TRBV20-1 and TRBJ2-7; 14 bases in the junction line up with TRBD2. Sequenced input: CD4+ T cells from bronchoalveolar lavage. The bases read TGCAGTGCTCTAGAAGGACTAGCGGGAGGCTACGAGCAGTACTTC. Translated, it gives CSALEGLAGGYEQYF.